These 10 T cell receptor beta chains came from one sample sequenced in a study of vaccination effects on CD4 cells after COVID-19. These TCRs are of unknown antigen specificity. Sequenced by immunoSEQ multiplex PCR; TCRdb stores in-frame clones only, minus some. The sample holds 9,000 or so clones, around four fifths seen once. Cultured cells yielded isolated CD4+ T cells after nine to ten days. Participants completed two doses of the BNT162b2 or mRNA-1273 vaccine. Source: CD4+ T cells from PBMCs cultured without peptide, taken after COVID-19 vaccination. Receptor source: a human donor who received a COVID-19 vaccine.

The rearrangement joins TRBV6-6 to TRBJ1-1, with 12 bases lining up with TRBD1. From germline, CDR1 is MNHNY and CDR2 SVGAGI (reference sequence). The CDR3 is 14 amino acids. Germline trimming cut 5 bases from V and 7 bases from J; bases unmatched to any gene: 5. CDR3 protein: CASSPGQGAVEAFF. In nucleotides, the CDR3 is TGTGCCAGCAGTCCGGGACAGGGGGCGGTTGAAGCTTTCTTT.

The chain uses TRBV27 and TRBJ1-2; D remains unclear. The germline CDR1 and CDR2 sequences are MNHEY and SMNVEV (reference sequence). This CDR3 has 13 amino acids. V lost 2 bases and J 2 bases, leaving 6 bases between the germline ends. CDR3 region: CASSLGRNYGYTF. The CDR3 DNA is TGTGCCAGCAGTTTAGGGCGGAACTATGGCTACACCTTC.

This sequence joins TRBV3-1 (or the pseudogene TRBV3-2) and TRBJ2-3; tentative D call: TRBD1 (6 bases). CDR3 size: 13 residues. Deletions cut 1 base from V and 6 bases from J, with 8 bases between. Germline-derived CDR1 and CDR2 are LGHDT and YNNKEL (reference sequence). Here the CDR3 DNA reads TGTGCCAGCAGCCAAGTTACAGGGGATACGCAGTATTTT. This codes for CASSQVTGDTQYF.

With regard to this clone: The DNA is left out, because the CDR3 cannot be placed on it with certainty; the CDR3 is given as TCRdb lists it. The V call is TRBV12-3 or TRBV12-4, the J call TRBJ2-1; TRBD1 was called by the table and not checked on the DNA. The CDR3 is 12 amino acids in total, end residues counted. Here the CDR3 reads CASSLWVGQGIF.

The genes are TRBV30 and TRBJ2-1; tentative D call: TRBD1 (5 bases). Germline values: CDR1 GTSNPN, CDR2 SVGIG (reference sequence). V lost 0 bases to trimming and J lost 10 bases, with 7 bases between them. The CDR3 is made up of 11 amino acids. The CDR3 DNA reads as TGTGCCTGGAGTGTATCAGGGGAGCAGTTCTTC. This translates into CAWSVSGEQFF.

The V gene is TRBV29-1, the J gene TRBJ1-1, with 7 bases identical to TRBD1. V gave up 7 bases and J gave up 6 bases; unmatched junction bases: 11. CDR3 size: 13 residues. Looked up from germline, CDR1 is SQVTM and CDR2 is ANQGSEA. CDR3 amino acids: CSGQGTMGAEAFF. CDR3 in DNA: TGCAGCGGACAGGGAACGATGGGGGCTGAAGCTTTCTTT.

This sequence joins TRBV14 and TRBJ1-4; a weak D match, TRBD1 (5 bases). This CDR3 is built from 15 residues. Germline lookup yields CDR1 SGHDN and CDR2 FVKESK. The V end was cut by 2 bases, the J end by 4 bases, with 11 bases between. The CDR3 DNA is TGTGCCAGCAGCCAAATCACAGGATTTAATGAAAAACTGTTTTTT. Translated, it gives CASSQITGFNEKLFF.

The J gene is TRBJ1-5, the V gene TRBV10-3, with D hard to call. Germline lookup yields CDR1 ENHRY and CDR2 SYGVKD. Trimming removed 8 bases from V and 0 bases from J, with 5 bases in between. CDR3 size: 12 residues. The CDR3 sequence is CAIADSNQPQHF. The DNA for the CDR3 is TGTGCCATCGCGGATAGCAATCAGCCCCAGCATTTT.

The gene calls are TRBV2 and TRBJ2-7; TRBD1 matches at 8 bases. Germline CDR1 and CDR2: SNHLY and FYNNEI. Trimming removed 8 bases from V and 5 bases from J; junction bases left unmatched: 8. This CDR3 spans 13 amino acids. The CDR3 region has the DNA TGTGCCAGCTGTTGGACAGGGACGAACGAGCAGTACTTC. Translated, it gives CASCWTGTNEQYF.

The chain recombines TRBV19 with TRBJ2-5; 13 nucleotides align to TRBD2. Trimming took 5 bases from V and 6 from J; bases not matched to a gene: 6. In germline, CDR1 is LNHDA, CDR2 SQIVND (reference sequence). The CDR3 consists of 15 residues. CDR3 loop: CASSVGLAGVQTQYF. The CDR3 DNA follows: TGTGCCAGTAGTGTAGGACTAGCGGGGGTTCAGACCCAGTACTTC. Looking up the rest from reference TRBV19 and TRBJ2-5 gives the full variable domain: DGGITQSPKYLFRKEGQNVTLSCEQNLNHDAMYWYRQDPGQGLRLIYYSQIVNDFQKGDIAEGYSVSREKKESFPLTVTSAQKNPTAFYLCASSVGLAGVQTQYFGPGTRLLVL.